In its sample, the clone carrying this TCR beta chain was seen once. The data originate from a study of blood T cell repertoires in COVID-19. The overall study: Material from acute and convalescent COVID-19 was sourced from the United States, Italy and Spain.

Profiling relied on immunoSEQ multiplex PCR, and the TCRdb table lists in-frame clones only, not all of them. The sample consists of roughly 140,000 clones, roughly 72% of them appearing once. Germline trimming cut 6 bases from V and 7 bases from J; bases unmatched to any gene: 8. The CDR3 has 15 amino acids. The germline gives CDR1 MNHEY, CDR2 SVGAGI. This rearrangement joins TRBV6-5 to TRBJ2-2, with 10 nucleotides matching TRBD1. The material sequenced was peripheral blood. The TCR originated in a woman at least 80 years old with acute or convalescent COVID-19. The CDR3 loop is CASSPAGTGVGELFF. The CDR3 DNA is TGTGCCAGCAGCCCCGCCGGGACAGGGGTCGGGGAGCTGTTTTTT.